The table lists the clone carrying this T cell receptor beta chain with a few counts. One entry per CDR3 protein, called by TCRdb with MiXCR from the 5' RACE reads. The profile shows 30,000 to 50,000 distinct CDR3 sequences, less than 8% of them singletons. Trimming removed 5 bases from V and 5 bases from J, with 18 bases in between. The CDR3 covers 15 residues. These data originate in a study of T-cell memory formation after mild COVID-19. The chain couples TRBV12-3 or TRBV12-4 to TRBJ1-2; D is ambiguous. Sequenced: PBMCs or a T cell subset sorted from them (not recorded which). This clonotype was obtained from an adult who had mild COVID-19 (a few samples of this study predate the infection). Cell type and time point are not known. The CDR3 DNA reads TGTGCCAGCAGTCCCATGACGGGTTCGGGATATGGCTACACCTTC. Its translation: CASSPMTGSGYGYTF.